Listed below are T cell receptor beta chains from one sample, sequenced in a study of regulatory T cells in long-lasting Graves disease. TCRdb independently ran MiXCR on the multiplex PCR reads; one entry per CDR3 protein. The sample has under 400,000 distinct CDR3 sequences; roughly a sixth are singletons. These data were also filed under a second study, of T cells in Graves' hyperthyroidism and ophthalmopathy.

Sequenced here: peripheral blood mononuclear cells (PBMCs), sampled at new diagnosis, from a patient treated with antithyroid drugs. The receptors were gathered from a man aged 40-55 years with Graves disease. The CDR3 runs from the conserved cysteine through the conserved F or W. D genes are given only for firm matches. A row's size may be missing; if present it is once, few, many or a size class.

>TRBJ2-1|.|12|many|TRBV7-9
CASSFFNNEQFF
TGTGCCAGCAGCTTCTTCAACAATGAGCAGTTCTTC
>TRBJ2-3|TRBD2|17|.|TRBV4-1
CASTPLLLAGGTDTQYF
TGCGCCAGCACCCCACTCCTACTAGCGGGGGGCACAGATACGCAGTATTTT
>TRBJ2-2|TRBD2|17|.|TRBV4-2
CASSQVAGVSNTGELFF
TGTGCCAGCAGCCAAGTAGCGGGGGTGTCGAACACCGGGGAGCTGTTTTTT
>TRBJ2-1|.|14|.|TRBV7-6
CASSSGTWYDEQFF
TGTGCCAGCAGCTCCGGGACGTGGTACGATGAGCAGTTCTTC
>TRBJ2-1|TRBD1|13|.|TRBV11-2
CASSLQQGDEQFF
TGTGCCAGCAGCTTACAACAGGGGGATGAGCAGTTCTTC
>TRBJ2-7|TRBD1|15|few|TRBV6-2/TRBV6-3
CASSEDRRLSYEQYF
TGTGCCAGCAGTGAGGACAGGCGGCTCTCCTACGAGCAGTACTTC
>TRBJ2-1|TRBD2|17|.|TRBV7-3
CASSSGASGGYYNEQFF
TGTGCCAGCAGCTCCGGGGCTAGCGGGGGGTACTACAATGAGCAGTTCTTC
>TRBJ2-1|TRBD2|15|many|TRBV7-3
CASSVLAGPYNEQFF
TGTGCCAGCAGCGTACTAGCGGGGCCCTACAATGAGCAGTTCTTC
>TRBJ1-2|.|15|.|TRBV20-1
CSALNHGTPNYGYTF
TGCAGTGCTTTAAACCATGGGACACCTAACTATGGCTACACCTTC
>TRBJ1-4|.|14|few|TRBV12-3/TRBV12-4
CASSPSGINEKLFF
TGTGCCAGCAGTCCATCGGGGATTAATGAAAAACTGTTTTTT
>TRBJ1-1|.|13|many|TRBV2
CASRDEMNTEAFF
TGTGCCAGCAGGGACGAAATGAACACTGAAGCTTTCTTT
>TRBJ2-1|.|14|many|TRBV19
CASSMGGLHNEQFF
TGTGCCAGTAGTATGGGGGGGCTCCACAATGAGCAGTTCTTC
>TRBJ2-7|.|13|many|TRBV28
CASSLLGVYEQYF
TGTGCCAGCAGTTTATTGGGTGTTTACGAGCAGTACTTC
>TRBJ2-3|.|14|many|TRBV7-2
CASSFQPSTDTQYF
TGTGCCAGCAGCTTCCAGCCTAGCACAGATACGCAGTATTTT
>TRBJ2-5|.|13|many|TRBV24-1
CATSGGQQETQYF
TGTGCCACCAGTGGCGGACAGCAAGAGACCCAGTACTTC
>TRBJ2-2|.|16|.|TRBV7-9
CASSNFRATGTGELFF
TGTGCCAGCAGCAACTTCAGGGCAACGGGCACCGGGGAGCTGTTTTTT
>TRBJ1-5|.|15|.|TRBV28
CASSSNGGRNQPQHF
TGTGCCAGCAGTTCGAACGGGGGGCGTAATCAGCCCCAGCATTTT
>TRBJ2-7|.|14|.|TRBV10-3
CAMNRDPASYEQYF
TGTGCCATGAACCGGGACCCCGCTTCGTACGAGCAGTACTTC
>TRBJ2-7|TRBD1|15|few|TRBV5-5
CASSLPGTVSYEQYF
TGTGCCAGCAGCTTGCCGGGGACAGTCTCCTACGAGCAGTACTTC
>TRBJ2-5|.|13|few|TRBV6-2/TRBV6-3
CASSYPSRETQYF
TGTGCCAGCAGTTACCCTAGTCGAGAGACCCAGTACTTC
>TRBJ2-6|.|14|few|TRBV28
CASRPRSGANVLTF
TGTGCCAGCAGACCTAGATCTGGGGCCAACGTCCTGACTTTC
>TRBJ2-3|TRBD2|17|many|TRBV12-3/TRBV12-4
CASSVTASGGQSDTQYF
TGTGCCAGCAGTGTCACTGCTAGCGGGGGACAGTCCGATACGCAGTATTTT
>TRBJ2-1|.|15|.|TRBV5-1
CASSGLARAVNEQFF
TGCGCCAGCAGCGGGTTAGCGAGGGCCGTAAATGAGCAGTTCTTC
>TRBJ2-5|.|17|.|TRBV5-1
CASSQALLGGVQGTQYF
TGCGCCAGCAGCCAAGCCCTCTTAGGCGGGGTCCAAGGGACCCAGTACTTC
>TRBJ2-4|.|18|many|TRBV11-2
CASSFGQIARLAKNIQYF
TGTGCCAGCAGCTTTGGACAGATCGCCCGACTAGCCAAAAACATTCAGTACTTC
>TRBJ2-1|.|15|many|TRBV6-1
CASSRQGVHGGEQFF
TGTGCCAGCAGTCGCCAGGGAGTACATGGAGGTGAGCAGTTCTTC
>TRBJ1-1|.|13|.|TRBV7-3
CASSRRGSTEAFF
TGTGCCAGCAGCCGCCGGGGTTCCACTGAAGCTTTCTTT
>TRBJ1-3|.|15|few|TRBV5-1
CASSLAEDGENTIYF
TGCGCCAGCAGCTTGGCGGAGGACGGTGAAAACACCATATATTTT
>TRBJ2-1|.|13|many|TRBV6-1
CASNDPNYNEQFF
TGTGCCAGCAACGACCCAAATTACAATGAGCAGTTCTTC
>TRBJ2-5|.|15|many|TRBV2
CASSEASHRQETQYF
TGTGCCAGCAGTGAAGCGAGCCACCGCCAAGAGACCCAGTACTTC
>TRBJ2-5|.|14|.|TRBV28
CATSSQNGVETQYF
TGTGCCACCTCCTCACAGAATGGGGTCGAGACCCAGTACTTC
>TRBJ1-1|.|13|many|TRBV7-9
CASVPQGKIEAFF
TGTGCCAGCGTCCCCCAGGGGAAGATTGAAGCTTTCTTT
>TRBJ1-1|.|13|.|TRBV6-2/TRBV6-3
CASSYGDSTEAFF
TGTGCCAGCAGTTATGGGGATAGCACTGAAGCTTTCTTT
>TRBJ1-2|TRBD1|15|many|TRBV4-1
CASSQAGGGYYGYTF
TGCGCCAGCAGCCAAGCTGGAGGGGGCTACTATGGCTACACCTTC
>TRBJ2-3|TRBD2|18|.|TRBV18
CASSPRLAGALSTDTQYF
TGTGCCAGCTCACCAAGGCTAGCGGGGGCCCTCAGCACAGATACGCAGTATTTT
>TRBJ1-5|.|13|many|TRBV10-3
CAISDEEVQPQHF
TGTGCCATCAGTGATGAGGAGGTGCAGCCCCAGCATTTT
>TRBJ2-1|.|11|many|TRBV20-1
CSASRANEQFF
TGCAGTGCCTCCAGGGCCAATGAGCAGTTCTTC
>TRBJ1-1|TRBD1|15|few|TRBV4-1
CASSQRTGGNTEAFF
TGCGCCAGCAGCCAGCGCACAGGGGGCAACACTGAAGCTTTCTTT
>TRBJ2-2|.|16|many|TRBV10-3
CAISESRGGVSGELFF
TGTGCCATCAGTGAGTCGCGTGGAGGAGTATCCGGGGAGCTGTTTTTT
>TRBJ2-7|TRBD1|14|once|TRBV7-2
CASSFGTGVREQYF
TGTGCCAGCAGCTTTGGGACAGGGGTTCGGGAGCAGTACTTC
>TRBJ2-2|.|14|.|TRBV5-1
CASSLFLNTGELFF
TGCGCCAGCAGCTTGTTCTTGAACACCGGGGAGCTGTTTTTT
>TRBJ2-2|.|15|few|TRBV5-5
CASSLWTRNTGELFF
TGTGCCAGCAGCTTGTGGACACGGAACACCGGGGAGCTGTTTTTT
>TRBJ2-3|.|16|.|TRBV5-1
CASSLGSARSTDTQYF
TGCGCCAGCAGCTTGGGGTCGGCTCGAAGCACAGATACGCAGTATTTT
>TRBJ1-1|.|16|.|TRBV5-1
CASSLVRGRRNTEAFF
TGCGCCAGCAGCTTGGTTCGCGGTCGACGCAACACTGAAGCTTTCTTT
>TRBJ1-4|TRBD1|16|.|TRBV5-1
CASSLEGGPMDEKLFF
TGCGCCAGCAGCTTGGAAGGGGGCCCGATGGATGAAAAACTGTTTTTT
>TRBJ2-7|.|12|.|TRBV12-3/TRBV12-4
CASSDNYLKQYF
TGTGCCAGCAGTGACAACTACCTAAAGCAGTACTTC
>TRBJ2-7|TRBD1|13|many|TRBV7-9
CASSLVGGGEQYF
TGTGCCAGCAGCTTAGTAGGGGGCGGCGAGCAGTACTTC
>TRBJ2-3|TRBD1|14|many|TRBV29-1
CSVRGQGWADTQYF
TGCAGCGTCCGTGGACAGGGATGGGCAGATACGCAGTATTTT
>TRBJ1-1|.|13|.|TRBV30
CAWTRRLEFEAFF
TGTGCCTGGACTCGTCGTCTGGAGTTTGAAGCTTTCTTT
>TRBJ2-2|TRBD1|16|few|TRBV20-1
CSAHAGGTHHTGELFF
TGCAGTGCACATGCAGGGGGTACCCACCACACCGGGGAGCTGTTTTTT
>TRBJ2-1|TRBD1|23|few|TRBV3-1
CASSPSEGSLGQESSSSYNEQFF
TGTGCCAGCAGCCCCTCCGAAGGTAGCTTGGGACAGGAGTCCTCCAGCTCCTACAATGAGCAGTTCTTC
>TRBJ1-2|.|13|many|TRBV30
CAWNRPGNYGYTF
TGTGCCTGGAACCGACCGGGCAACTATGGCTACACCTTC
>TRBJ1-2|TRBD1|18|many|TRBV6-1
CASRDSLGSRGASYGYTF
TGTGCCAGCAGGGACTCTCTTGGGTCCAGGGGGGCCTCCTATGGCTACACCTTC
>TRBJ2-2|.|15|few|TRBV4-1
CASRDILGRGGELFF
TGCGCCAGCAGGGATATTCTAGGAAGGGGCGGGGAGCTGTTTTTT
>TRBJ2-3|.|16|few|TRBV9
CASSRLASGSSDTQYF
TGTGCCAGCAGCCGTCTGGCGAGCGGGTCATCAGATACGCAGTATTTT
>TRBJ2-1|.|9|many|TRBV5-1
CASPQQQFF
TGCGCCAGCCCCCAACAGCAGTTCTTC
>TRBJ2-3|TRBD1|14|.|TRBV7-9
CAGSLGQSTDTQYF
TGTGCCGGCAGCCTGGGACAGTCCACAGATACGCAGTATTTT
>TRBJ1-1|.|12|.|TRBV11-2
CASSFRQPEAFF
TGTGCCAGCAGCTTTAGACAGCCTGAAGCTTTCTTT